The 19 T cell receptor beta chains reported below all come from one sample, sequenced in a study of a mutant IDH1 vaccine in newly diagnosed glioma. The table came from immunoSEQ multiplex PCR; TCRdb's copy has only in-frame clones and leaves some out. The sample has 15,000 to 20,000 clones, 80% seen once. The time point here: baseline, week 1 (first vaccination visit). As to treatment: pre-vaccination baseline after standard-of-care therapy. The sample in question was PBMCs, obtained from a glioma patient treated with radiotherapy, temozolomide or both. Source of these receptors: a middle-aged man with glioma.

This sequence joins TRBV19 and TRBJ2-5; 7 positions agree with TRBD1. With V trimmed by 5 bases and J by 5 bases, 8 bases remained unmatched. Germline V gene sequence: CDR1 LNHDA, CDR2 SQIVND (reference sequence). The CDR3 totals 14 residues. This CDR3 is CASSPRGRGETQYF. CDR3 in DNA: TGTGCCAGTAGTCCCCGGGGCAGGGGGGAGACCCAGTACTTC.

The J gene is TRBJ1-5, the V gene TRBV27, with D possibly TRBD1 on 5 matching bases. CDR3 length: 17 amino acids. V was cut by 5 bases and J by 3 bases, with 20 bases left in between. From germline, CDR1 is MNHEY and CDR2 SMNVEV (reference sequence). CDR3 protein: CASSQAPGPMDNQPQHF. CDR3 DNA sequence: TGTGCCAGCAGTCAAGCCCCGGGACCTATGGACAATCAGCCCCAGCATTTT.

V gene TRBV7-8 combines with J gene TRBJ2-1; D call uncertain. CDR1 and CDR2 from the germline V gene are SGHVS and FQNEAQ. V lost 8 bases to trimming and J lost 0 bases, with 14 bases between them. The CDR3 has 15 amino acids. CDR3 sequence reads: CASFPSRSSYNEQFF. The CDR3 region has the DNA TGTGCCAGCTTCCCTTCTCGAAGCTCCTACAATGAGCAGTTCTTC.

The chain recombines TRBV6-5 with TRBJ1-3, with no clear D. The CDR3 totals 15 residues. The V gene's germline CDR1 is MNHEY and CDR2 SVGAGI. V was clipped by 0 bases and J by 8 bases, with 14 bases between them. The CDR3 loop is CASSYSGKGSDTIYF. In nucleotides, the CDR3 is TGTGCCAGCAGTTACTCGGGGAAAGGATCAGACACCATATATTTT.

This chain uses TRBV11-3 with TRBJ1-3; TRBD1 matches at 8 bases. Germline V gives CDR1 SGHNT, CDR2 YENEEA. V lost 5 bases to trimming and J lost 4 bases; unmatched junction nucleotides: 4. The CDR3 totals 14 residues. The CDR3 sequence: CASSQGQGGNTIYF. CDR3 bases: TGTGCCAGCAGCCAAGGACAGGGCGGAAACACCATATATTTT. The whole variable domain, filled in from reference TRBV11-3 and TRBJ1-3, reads EAGVVQSPRYKIIEKKQPVAFWCNPISGHNTLYWYLQNLGQGPELLIRYENEEAVDDSQLPKDRFSAERLKGVDSTLKIQPAELGDSAVYLCASSQGQGGNTIYFGEGSWLTVV.

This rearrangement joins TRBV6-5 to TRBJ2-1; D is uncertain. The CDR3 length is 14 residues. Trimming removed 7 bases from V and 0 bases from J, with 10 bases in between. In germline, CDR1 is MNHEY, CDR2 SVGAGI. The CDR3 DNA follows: TGTGCCAGCACCAAGGGATCCTCCTACAATGAGCAGTTCTTC. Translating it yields CASTKGSSYNEQFF.

CDR3 residues: CASSSNDGTGWDTQYF. CDR3 sequence (DNA): TGTGCCAGCAGCTCCAACGACGGGACAGGGTGGGACACGCAGTATTTT. The chain couples TRBV7-2 to TRBJ2-3, with 9 bases identical to TRBD1. The germline V gene has CDR1 SGHTA and CDR2 FQGNSA. V lost 4 bases and J lost 9; bases outside the gene matches: 14. This CDR3 is built from 16 residues. Based on the CDR3 plus reference TRBV7-2 and TRBJ2-3, the full variable domain is GAGVSQSPSNKVTEKGKDVELRCDPISGHTALYWYRQSLGQGLEFLIYFQGNSAPDKSGLPSDRFSAERTGGSVSTLTIQRTQQEDSAVYLCASSSNDGTGWDTQYFGPGTRLTVL.

The chain's CDR3 is CASSLGTYEQYF. In nucleotides, the CDR3 is TGTGCCAGCAGCTTAGGGACCTACGAGCAGTACTTC. The chain links TRBV11-2 to TRBJ2-7; D gene ambiguous. The V gene's germline CDR1 is SGHAT and CDR2 FQNNGV. V was cut by 1 base and J by 2 bases, with 3 bases left in between. The CDR3 length is 12 residues.

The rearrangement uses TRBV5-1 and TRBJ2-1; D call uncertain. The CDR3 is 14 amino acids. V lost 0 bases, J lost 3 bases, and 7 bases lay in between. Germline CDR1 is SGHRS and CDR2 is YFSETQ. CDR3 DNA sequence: TGCGCCAGCAGCTTGGAATTGCGCTACAATGAGCAGTTCTTC. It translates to CASSLELRYNEQFF. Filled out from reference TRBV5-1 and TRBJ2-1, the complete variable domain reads KAGVTQTPRYLIKTRGQQVTLSCSPISGHRSVSWYQQTPGQGLQFLFEYFSETQRNKGNFPGRFSGRQFSNSRSEMNVSTLELGDSALYLCASSLELRYNEQFFGPGTRLTVL.

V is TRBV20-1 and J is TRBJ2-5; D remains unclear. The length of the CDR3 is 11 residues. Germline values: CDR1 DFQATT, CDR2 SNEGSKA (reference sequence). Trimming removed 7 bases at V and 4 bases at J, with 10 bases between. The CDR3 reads CSVGGRETQYF. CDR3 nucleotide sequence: TGCAGTGTGGGCGGCAGAGAGACCCAGTACTTC.

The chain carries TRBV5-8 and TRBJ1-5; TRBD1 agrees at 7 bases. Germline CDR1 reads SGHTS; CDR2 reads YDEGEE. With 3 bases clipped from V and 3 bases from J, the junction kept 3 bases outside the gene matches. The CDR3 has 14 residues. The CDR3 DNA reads TGTGCCAGCAGCTGGGGGACAGTCAATCAGCCCCAGCATTTT. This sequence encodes CASSWGTVNQPQHF.

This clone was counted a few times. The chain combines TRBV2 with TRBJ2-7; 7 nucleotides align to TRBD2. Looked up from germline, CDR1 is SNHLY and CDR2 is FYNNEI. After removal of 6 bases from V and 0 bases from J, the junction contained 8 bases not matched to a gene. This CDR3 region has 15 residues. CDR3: CASSLGGEGSYEQYV. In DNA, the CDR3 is TGTGCCAGCAGCTTAGGCGGGGAGGGCTCCTACGAGCAGTACGTC.

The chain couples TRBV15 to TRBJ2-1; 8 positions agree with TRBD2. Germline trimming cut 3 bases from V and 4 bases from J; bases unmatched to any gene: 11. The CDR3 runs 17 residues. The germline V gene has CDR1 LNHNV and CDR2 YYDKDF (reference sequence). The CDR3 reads CATSSKLAETLYNEQFF. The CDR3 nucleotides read TGTGCCACCAGCAGCAAACTAGCGGAGACCCTGTACAATGAGCAGTTCTTC.

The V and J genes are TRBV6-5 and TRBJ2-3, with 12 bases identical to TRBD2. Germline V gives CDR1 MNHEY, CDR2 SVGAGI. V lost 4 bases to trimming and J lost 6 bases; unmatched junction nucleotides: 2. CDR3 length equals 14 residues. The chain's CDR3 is CASSLGLAGDTQYF. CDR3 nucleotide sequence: TGTGCCAGCAGTTTGGGACTAGCGGGTGATACGCAGTATTTT.

The CDR3, as DNA: TGTGCCAGCAGTGAAGACGGATACACCACAGATACGCAGTATTTT. Residues: CASSEDGYTTDTQYF. The V gene is TRBV6-1, the J gene TRBJ2-3; D call uncertain. V was clipped by 1 base and J by 2 bases, with 10 bases between them. CDR3 length: 15 amino acids. CDR1 MNHNS and CDR2 SASEGT come from the germline V gene.

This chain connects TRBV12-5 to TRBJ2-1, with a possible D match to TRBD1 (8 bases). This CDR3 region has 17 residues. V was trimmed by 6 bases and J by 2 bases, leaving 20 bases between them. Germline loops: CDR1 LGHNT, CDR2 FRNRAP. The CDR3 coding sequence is TGTGCTAGTGGCTCCGCGAACAGGGGGGGTGCCTACAATGAGCAGTTCTTC. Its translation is CASGSANRGGAYNEQFF.

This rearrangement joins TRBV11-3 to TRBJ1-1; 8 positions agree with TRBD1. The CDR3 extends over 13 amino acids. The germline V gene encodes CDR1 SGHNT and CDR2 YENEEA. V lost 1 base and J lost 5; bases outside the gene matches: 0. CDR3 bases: TGTGCCAGCAGCTTAGGGACAGGGACTGAAGCTTTCTTT. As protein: CASSLGTGTEAFF.

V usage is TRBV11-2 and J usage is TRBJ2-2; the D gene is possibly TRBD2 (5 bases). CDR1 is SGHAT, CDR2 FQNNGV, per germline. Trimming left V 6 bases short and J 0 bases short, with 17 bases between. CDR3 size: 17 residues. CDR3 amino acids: CASRDYSWDTNTGELFF. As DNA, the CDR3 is TGTGCCAGCAGAGACTACAGCTGGGATACGAACACCGGGGAGCTGTTTTTT.

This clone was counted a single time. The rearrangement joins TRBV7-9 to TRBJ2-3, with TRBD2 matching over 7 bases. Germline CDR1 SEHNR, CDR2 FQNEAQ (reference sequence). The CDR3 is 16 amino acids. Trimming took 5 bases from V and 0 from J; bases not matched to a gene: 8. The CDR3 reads CASSPTSATSTDTQYF. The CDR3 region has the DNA TGTGCCAGCAGCCCAACTAGCGCAACTAGCACAGATACGCAGTATTTT.